This T cell receptor beta chain is from a study of shared clonotypes between healthy human individuals. Findings and caveats of the study: Lower generation probabilities were found for non-shared clonotypes than for those shared by all four donors.

About this clone: Its specificity is not known.

TCRdb's copy holds only in-frame clones and misses some; the assay was immunoSEQ multiplex PCR. Counted here are over 2 million clones, roughly 94% occurring once; the ten biggest clones make up more than 0.95%. Germline CDR1 is MGHRA and CDR2 is YSYEKL. Trimming shortened V by 4 bases and J by 10 bases, and 25 bases separated the two germline ends. CDR3 length: 17 amino acids. As defined, naive CD8 cells were CD45RO-negative and positively selected for CCR7, with terminally differentiated effector memory CD45RA+ cells excluded. All donors were healthy HIV-negative adults lacking recent acute infections or vaccinations.

This chain connects TRBV4-1 to TRBJ2-2, with no clear D. The clonotype originates from a man aged 18 to 29 in good health. The sequencing sample was made of naive CD8+ T cells sorted from blood. The chain's CDR3 is CASSLSPLGRNVVELFF. CDR3 nucleotides: TGCGCCAGCAGCCTCTCACCTCTCGGGCGGAACGTCGTGGAGCTGTTTTTT.